These 18 T cell receptor beta chains were all obtained from the same sample, sequenced in a study of blood T cell repertoires in COVID-19 (dated by TCRdb to 2020 to 2022). Library construction relied on the immunoSEQ multiplex PCR assay. TCRdb re-hosts the immuneACCESS table, in-frame sequences only. Its copies lack some clones; in the studies checked, an unresolved V gene accounts for under half of them, and the cause for the rest is not known. In all, the sample holds about 220,000 clones, and around 80% of those were seen once. The ten largest clones represent roughly 8.2% of the sample. The sample consisted of peripheral blood. The receptors stem from a woman aged 45-59 years with acute or convalescent COVID-19.

This clone came up a few times. V usage is TRBV18 and J usage is TRBJ2-7; 9 nucleotides agree with TRBD1. The CDR3 spans 14 residues. After removal of 3 bases from V and 6 bases from J, the junction contained 6 bases not matched to a gene. Per germline, CDR1 KGHSH and CDR2 LQKENI. CDR3 amino acids: CASSPDRGPSEQYF. For the CDR3, the DNA is TGTGCCAGCTCACCGGACAGGGGCCCCTCCGAGCAGTACTTC.

This chain uses TRBV5-1 with TRBJ2-7; 10 bases map to TRBD1. The CDR3 is 15 amino acids. The germline gives CDR1 SGHRS, CDR2 YFSETQ. V shed 3 bases and J 4 bases; nucleotides not matched to a gene: 7. The CDR3 DNA is TGCGCCAGCAGCTCGCACGGACAGGGGGAGTACGAGCAGTACTTC. Its translation is CASSSHGQGEYEQYF.

The chain uses TRBV19 and TRBJ1-1, with D possibly matching TRBD1 (5 bases). Germline CDR1 LNHDA, CDR2 SQIVND (reference sequence). The CDR3 runs 16 residues. Trimming pared 6 bases from V and 0 bases from J, leaving 17 bases between. The CDR3 loop is CASRGGVGSLNTEAFF. The CDR3 DNA reads TGTGCCAGTAGGGGAGGGGTGGGTTCCCTGAACACTGAAGCTTTCTTT.

The chain joins TRBV11-2 to TRBJ2-2; 7 nucleotides align to TRBD1. V was clipped by 5 bases and J by 4 bases; unmatched bases: 4. CDR3 size: 14 residues. Germline-derived CDR1 and CDR2 are SGHAT and FQNNGV. CDR3 protein: CASSEGAITGELFF. CDR3 DNA: TGTGCCAGCAGCGAGGGGGCAATCACCGGGGAGCTGTTTTTT. The whole variable domain, filled in from reference TRBV11-2 and TRBJ2-2, reads EAGVAQSPRYKIIEKRQSVAFWCNPISGHATLYWYQQILGQGPKLLIQFQNNGVVDDSQLPKDRFSAERLKGVDSTLKIQPAKLEDSAVYLCASSEGAITGELFFGEGSRLTVL.

V gene TRBV19 combines with J gene TRBJ2-3; maybe TRBD2 (6 bases). Trimming took 3 bases from V and 0 from J, leaving 13 bases between them. Per germline, CDR1 LNHDA and CDR2 SQIVND (reference sequence). This CDR3 comprises 16 residues. CDR3 sequence: CASSIRGTPSTDTQYF. In nucleotides, the CDR3 is TGTGCCAGTAGTATTCGGGGGACGCCTAGCACAGATACGCAGTATTTT.

This rearrangement joins TRBV28 to TRBJ2-7; 8 bases map to TRBD2. The CDR3 covers 15 residues. After removal of 3 bases from V and 2 bases from J, the junction contained 6 bases not matched to a gene. Germline values: CDR1 MDHEN, CDR2 SYDVKM. The DNA of the CDR3 is TGTGCCAGCAGTTTTGTCCTAGCGGGTACCTACGAGCAGTACTTC. It encodes CASSFVLAGTYEQYF.

V is TRBV9 and J is TRBJ1-5; unclear D gene. CDR1 SGDLS and CDR2 YYNGEE come from the germline V gene. V was cut by 0 bases and J by 4 bases, with 14 bases left in between. This CDR3 comprises 16 residues. The CDR3 reads CASSVGEREVNQPQHF. In DNA, the CDR3 is TGTGCCAGCAGCGTAGGGGAGAGGGAGGTAAATCAGCCCCAGCATTTT. Supplemented by reference TRBV9 and TRBJ1-5, the full variable domain reads DSGVTQTPKHLITATGQRVTLRCSPRSGDLSVYWYQQSLDQGLQFLIQYYNGEERAKGNILERFSAQQFPDLHSELNLSSLELGDSALYFCASSVGEREVNQPQHFGDGTRLSIL.

The chain employs TRBV25-1 and TRBJ2-7; 8 bases align to TRBD2. Per the germline V gene, CDR1 is MGHDK and CDR2 is SYGVNS. CDR3 length: 14 amino acids. V lost 5 bases and J lost 0; bases outside the gene matches: 3. The DNA of the CDR3 is TGTGCCAGCAGTAGCCGGGAGGGCTCCTACGAGCAGTACTTC. Residues: CASSSREGSYEQYF.

This clone was counted a single time. The rearrangement links TRBV19 to TRBJ2-7; TRBD1 matches 12 bases. Germline V gives CDR1 LNHDA, CDR2 SQIVND (reference sequence). The CDR3 totals 14 residues. With V trimmed by 6 bases and J by 6 bases, 6 bases remained unmatched. The CDR3 loop reads CASRLGTGGAEQYF. CDR3 sequence (DNA): TGTGCCAGTAGACTCGGGACAGGGGGCGCCGAGCAGTACTTC.

This chain links TRBV19 with TRBJ2-6; 9 bases are a match to TRBD1. CDR1 is LNHDA, CDR2 SQIVND, per germline (reference sequence). The V and J ends lost 1 base and 1 base, in that order; junction bases with no gene match: 14. This CDR3 has 21 residues. The CDR3: CASSIVGPRPGTGSGANVLTF. The DNA for the CDR3 is TGTGCCAGTAGTATAGTTGGCCCTCGTCCCGGGACAGGGTCTGGGGCCAACGTCCTGACTTTC.

The gene calls are TRBV18 and TRBJ2-1; D is unresolved. In germline, CDR1 is KGHSH, CDR2 LQKENI. This CDR3 is built from 14 residues. The germline V and J ends were trimmed by 6 bases and 7 bases, with 16 bases remaining between them. CDR3 in DNA: TGTGCCAGCTCCGTCGGTATCCGGGTTAATGAGCAGTTCTTC. Protein product: CASSVGIRVNEQFF.

The chain has TRBV6-5 and TRBJ2-5; D possibly corresponds to TRBD2 (6 bases). V was shortened by 5 bases and J by 1 base, with 14 bases between the two germline ends. This CDR3 has 15 residues. Germline V gives CDR1 MNHEY, CDR2 SVGAGI. This chain's CDR3 is CASSTGLPAQETQYF. CDR3 nucleotide sequence: TGTGCCAGCAGTACGGGACTCCCTGCCCAAGAGACCCAGTACTTC.

The rearrangement uses TRBV12-3 or TRBV12-4 and TRBJ2-1, with 9 bases identical to TRBD1. Trimming removed 5 bases from V and 10 bases from J; junction bases left unmatched: 3. The CDR3 runs to 12 residues. CDR3: CASSGDREEQFF. The CDR3 DNA reads as TGTGCCAGCAGTGGGGACAGGGAAGAGCAGTTCTTC.

This chain connects TRBV6-1 to TRBJ2-5; 8 nucleotides align to TRBD2. Germline V gene data show CDR1 as MNHNS and CDR2 as SASEGT. The CDR3 length is 17 residues. The V gene end was trimmed by 4 bases and the J gene end by 9 bases; junction bases not matched to a gene: 19. CDR3 region: CASSVEAGALRGVPQYF. In DNA form, the CDR3 reads TGTGCCAGCAGTGTAGAAGCGGGAGCCCTACGGGGAGTTCCCCAGTACTTC.

The gene calls are TRBV5-4 and TRBJ1-1; 7 positions agree with TRBD1. The CDR3 loop spans 17 amino acids. With 4 bases clipped from V and 0 bases from J, the junction kept 12 bases outside the gene matches. The germline CDR1 and CDR2 sequences are SGHNT and YYREEE (reference sequence). The CDR3 DNA is TGTGCCAGCAGCCCCCAGACAGGGACCGTTTTGAACACTGAAGCTTTCTTT. As protein: CASSPQTGTVLNTEAFF.

The CDR3 nucleotides are TGCGCCAGCACCACCCCCGACAGAACCTACGAGCAGTACTTC. It specifies CASTTPDRTYEQYF. This chain uses TRBV5-1 with TRBJ2-7, with TRBD1 as a possible D gene (5 bases). The V gene's germline CDR1 is SGHRS and CDR2 YFSETQ. Trimming shortened V by 6 bases and J by 2 bases, and 15 bases separated the two germline ends. The CDR3 length is 14 residues.

V is TRBV7-9 and J is TRBJ1-1; 7 bases align to TRBD1. The germline V gene has CDR1 SEHNR and CDR2 FQNEAQ (reference sequence). The CDR3 sequence is 12 residues long. Trimming took 1 base from V and 8 from J; bases not matched to a gene: 1. DNA for the CDR3: TGTGCCAGCAGCTTAGGGACAGGCGAAGCTTTCTTT. Its protein is CASSLGTGEAFF.

The chain employs TRBV10-3 and TRBJ1-1; TRBD1 matches at 8 bases. CDR1 is ENHRY, CDR2 SYGVKD, per germline. This CDR3 comprises 13 residues. Trimming removed 4 bases from V and 8 bases from J; junction bases left unmatched: 6. CDR3 nucleotides: TGTGCCATCAGTGTAGCGGACAGGGCAGAAGCTTTCTTT. Protein product: CAISVADRAEAFF.